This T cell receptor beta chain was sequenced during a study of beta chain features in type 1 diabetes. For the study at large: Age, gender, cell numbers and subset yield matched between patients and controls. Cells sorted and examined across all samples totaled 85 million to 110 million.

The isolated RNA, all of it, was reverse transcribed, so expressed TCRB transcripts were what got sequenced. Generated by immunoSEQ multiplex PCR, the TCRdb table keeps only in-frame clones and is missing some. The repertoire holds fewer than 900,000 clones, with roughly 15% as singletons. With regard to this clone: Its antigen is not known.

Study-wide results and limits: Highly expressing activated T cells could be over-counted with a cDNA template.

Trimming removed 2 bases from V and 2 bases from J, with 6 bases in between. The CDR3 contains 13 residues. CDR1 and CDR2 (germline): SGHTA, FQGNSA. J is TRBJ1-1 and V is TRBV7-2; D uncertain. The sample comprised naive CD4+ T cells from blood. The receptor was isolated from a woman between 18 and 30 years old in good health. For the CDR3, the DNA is TGTGCCAGCAGCTTATTGGGTAACACTGAAGCTTTCTTT. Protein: CASSLLGNTEAFF.